The 21 T cell receptor beta chains listed next were all sequenced from one sample in a study of shared T cell receptors in the human thymus. TCRdb's table, derived via immunoSEQ multiplex PCR, lists solely in-frame clones and lacks some. The sample has some 760,000 clones; 70% to 90% are singletons. These same records also appear under a second study, on human thymus T cells.

Sequenced: thymocytes. Receptors were obtained from a girl less than two years old with a congenital heart defect.

With regard to this clone: Distinct nucleotide sequences in the sample also encode this CDR3. The V gene is TRBV6-1, the J gene TRBJ1-3; no clear D gene. Trimming cost V 0 bases and J 0 bases, with 6 bases left between them. This CDR3 region has 15 residues. Looked up from germline, CDR1 is MNHNS and CDR2 is SASEGT. The CDR3 DNA follows: TGTGCCAGCAGTGAAGCTCGGGGCTCTGGAAACACCATATATTTT. Amino acid sequence: CASSEARGSGNTIYF.

V usage is TRBV7-9 and J usage is TRBJ1-2; D uncertain. CDR1 and CDR2 from the germline V gene are SEHNR and FQNEAQ (reference sequence). The CDR3 loop spans 15 amino acids. Trimming shortened V by 0 bases and J by 4 bases, and 12 bases separated the two germline ends. The CDR3 coding sequence is TGTGCCAGCAGCTTAGCGGAGGTGGTAGGCTATGGCTACACCTTC. It codes for CASSLAEVVGYGYTF. The complete variable domain, with remaining parts taken from reference TRBV7-9 and TRBJ1-2, reads DTGVSQNPRHKITKRGQNVTFRCDPISEHNRLYWYRQTLGQGPEFLTYFQNEAQLEKSRLLSDRFSAERPKGSFSTLEIQRTEQGDSAMYLCASSLAEVVGYGYTFGSGTRLTVV.

The chain carries TRBV4-3 and TRBJ2-5, with TRBD2 matching 7 bases. Germline V lookup: CDR1 LGHNA, CDR2 YSLEER. Trimming removed 0 bases from V and 5 bases from J; junction bases left unmatched: 12. This CDR3 spans 17 amino acids. The CDR3 sequence: CASSQESRPGRGETQYF. The CDR3 bases are TGCGCCAGCAGCCAAGAGAGTCGTCCGGGGCGGGGGGAGACCCAGTACTTC.

The chain joins TRBV2 to TRBJ1-1; D uncertain. Trimming cost V 5 bases and J 7 bases, with 26 bases left between them. This CDR3 region has 17 residues. Germline V gives CDR1 SNHLY, CDR2 FYNNEI. The CDR3 protein is CASSPIGLGDIVIEAFF. In DNA form, the CDR3 reads TGTGCCAGCAGTCCTATCGGACTTGGAGATATAGTGATTGAAGCTTTCTTT.

The V call is TRBV14, the J call TRBJ1-6; no definite D call. V lost 4 bases to trimming and J lost 8 bases, with 18 bases between them. The CDR3 is 16 amino acids. Germline V gives CDR1 SGHDN, CDR2 FVKESK. Here the CDR3 reads CASSPSRRSGYSPLHF. In DNA, the CDR3 is TGTGCCAGCAGCCCCAGCAGGAGGTCGGGTTATTCACCCCTCCACTTT.

With respect to this clone: This CDR3 is also generated by other DNA sequences in the sample. V and J are TRBV6-1 and TRBJ2-5, with 7 bases aligning to TRBD1. Germline V gene data show CDR1 as MNHNS and CDR2 as SASEGT. The trim removed 6 bases at V and 1 base at J, leaving 2 bases unmatched. This CDR3 has 13 residues. The DNA of the CDR3 is TGTGCCAGCAGCGGGGACAGCCAAGAGACCCAGTACTTC. Translating gives CASSGDSQETQYF.

This chain connects TRBV7-9 to TRBJ2-6, with 8 bases that match TRBD1. Per the germline V gene, CDR1 is SEHNR and CDR2 is FQNEAQ (reference sequence). This CDR3 has 17 amino acids. V was clipped by 7 bases and J by 1 base; unmatched bases: 9. The CDR3 sequence: CASILRQGTSGANVLTF. The CDR3 nucleotides read TGTGCCAGCATCCTTCGACAGGGGACATCTGGGGCCAACGTCCTGACTTTC. Based on the CDR3 plus reference TRBV7-9 and TRBJ2-6, the full variable domain is DTGVSQNPRHKITKRGQNVTFRCDPISEHNRLYWYRQTLGQGPEFLTYFQNEAQLEKSRLLSDRFSAERPKGSFSTLEIQRTEQGDSAMYLCASILRQGTSGANVLTFGAGSRLTVL.

CDR3 loop: CASSLLNRTGTNYGYTF. CDR3 nucleotides: TGTGCCAGCAGCTTATTAAATAGGACAGGTACTAACTATGGCTACACCTTC. The chain uses TRBV7-8 and TRBJ1-2; 7 bases agree with TRBD1. The CDR3 is 17 amino acids. The germline gives CDR1 SGHVS, CDR2 FQNEAQ. V was clipped by 2 bases and J by 0 bases; unmatched bases: 9. Variable domain in full (rest from reference TRBV7-8 and TRBJ1-2): GAGVSQSPRYKVAKRGQDVALRCDPISGHVSLFWYQQALGQGPEFLTYFQNEAQLDKSGLPSDRFFAERPEGSVSTLKIQRTQQEDSAVYLCASSLLNRTGTNYGYTFGSGTRLTVV.

The chain links TRBV27 to TRBJ2-1, with a tentative D call TRBD2 (6 bases). This CDR3 region has 13 residues. Trimming took 7 bases from V and 5 from J, leaving 12 bases between them. The germline gives CDR1 MNHEY, CDR2 SMNVEV (reference sequence). The DNA of the CDR3 is TGTGCCAGCAAGGATAGCGGACACAATGAGCAGTTCTTC. Translated: CASKDSGHNEQFF.

The chain carries TRBV4-2 and TRBJ1-4, with 7 bases that match TRBD1. Trimming at V came to 0 bases and at J to 4 bases, leaving 5 bases not matched to a gene. CDR1 LGHNA and CDR2 YNFKEQ come from the germline V gene. The CDR3 covers 16 residues. DNA of the CDR3: TGTGCCAGCAGCCAAGATAAGGGGGCAGATAATGAAAAACTGTTTTTT. It translates to CASSQDKGADNEKLFF.

In DNA, the CDR3 is TGTGCCAGCAGCTACCTGGACAGACTGAACACCGGGGAGCTGTTTTTT. The encoded protein is CASSYLDRLNTGELFF. The chain recombines TRBV5-4 with TRBJ2-2; D perhaps matches TRBD1 (6 bases). V was pared by 3 bases and J by 1 base, with 13 bases between. This CDR3 spans 16 amino acids. Germline-derived CDR1 and CDR2 are SGHNT and YYREEE (reference sequence).

This clone occurred once. The chain recombines TRBV18 with TRBJ1-1, with D maybe TRBD1 (5 bases). CDR1 is KGHSH and CDR2 is LQKENI in the germline V gene. V was shortened by 4 bases and J by 1 base, with 16 bases between the two germline ends. The CDR3 consists of 16 residues. CDR3 DNA: TGTGCCAGCTCACGACCGGGGGGGAGGGCGAACACTGAAGCTTTCTTT. This encodes CASSRPGGRANTEAFF.

This clone was counted a single time. The CDR3 spells CASSLGGNPTRGYTF. As DNA, the CDR3 is TGCGCCAGCAGCTTGGGTGGCAACCCTACGAGGGGCTACACCTTC. The V call is TRBV5-1, the J call TRBJ1-2; D is unresolved. CDR3 length: 15 amino acids. CDR1 SGHRS and CDR2 YFSETQ come from the germline V gene. V was trimmed by 0 bases and J by 8 bases, leaving 17 bases between them. Together with reference TRBV5-1 and TRBJ1-2, the CDR3 gives the full variable domain: KAGVTQTPRYLIKTRGQQVTLSCSPISGHRSVSWYQQTPGQGLQFLFEYFSETQRNKGNFPGRFSGRQFSNSRSEMNVSTLELGDSALYLCASSLGGNPTRGYTFGSGTRLTVV.

The chain links TRBV14 to TRBJ2-4; the D gene is possibly TRBD2 (6 bases). Germline V CDR1 and CDR2: SGHDN, FVKESK. Trimming pared 3 bases from V and 6 bases from J, leaving 18 bases between. The CDR3 spans 16 residues. DNA of the CDR3: TGTGCCAGCAGCCATGCCGTGGAGGGGAAACCAAACATTCAGTACTTC. Amino acid sequence: CASSHAVEGKPNIQYF.

The gene calls are TRBV27 and TRBJ2-5; D unresolved. Germline CDR1 and CDR2: MNHEY and SMNVEV (reference sequence). With 10 bases removed from V and 4 bases from J, the gap between germline ends came to 10 bases. The CDR3 loop spans 11 amino acids. Here the CDR3 reads CATSLRETQYF. CDR3 bases: TGTGCCACCTCTCTCCGAGAGACCCAGTACTTC.

The genes are TRBV6-1 and TRBJ1-5; no clear D gene. Trimming took off 2 bases at V and 1 base at J, with 3 bases between the two ends. Germline V CDR1 and CDR2: MNHNS, SASEGT. The CDR3 contains 13 residues. CDR3 sequence: CASSEQSNQPQHF. CDR3 sequence (DNA): TGTGCCAGCAGTGAACAAAGCAATCAGCCCCAGCATTTT.

The gene calls are TRBV15 and TRBJ2-7; maybe TRBD2 (6 bases). The CDR3 extends over 14 amino acids. Germline V CDR1 and CDR2: LNHNV, YYDKDF (reference sequence). Trimming stripped 2 bases from V and 7 bases from J, with 15 bases between. Here the CDR3 DNA reads TGTGCCACCAGCAGATACACCGTCGCGGGAGAGCAGTACTTC. Translation: CATSRYTVAGEQYF.

The V gene is TRBV19, the J gene TRBJ1-1; 8 bases are a match to TRBD1. The V gene end was trimmed by 4 bases and the J gene end by 9 bases; junction bases not matched to a gene: 10. Germline-derived CDR1 and CDR2 are LNHDA and SQIVND (reference sequence). This CDR3 has 14 amino acids. CDR3 sequence (DNA): TGTGCCAGTAGTAGAAACGACAGGGGCCAAAAAGCTTTCTTT. This sequence encodes CASSRNDRGQKAFF.

This clone was seen once. The genes are TRBV6-1 and TRBJ2-1, with 7 bases lining up with TRBD1. Germline V gives CDR1 MNHNS, CDR2 SASEGT. With V trimmed by 7 bases and J by 7 bases, 7 bases remained unmatched. CDR3 size: 13 residues. The CDR3 nucleotides are TGTGCCAGCAACCGCCTCAGGGGGAATGAGCAGTTCTTC. Amino acid sequence: CASNRLRGNEQFF.

This chain's CDR3 is CASSPDRGPDEKLFF. The CDR3, as DNA: TGTGCCAGCAGTCCCGACAGGGGGCCAGATGAAAAACTGTTTTTT. The V gene is TRBV28, the J gene TRBJ1-4; 10 bases match TRBD1. This CDR3 region has 15 residues. The J segment lost 6 bases and the V segment lost 5 bases, leaving 6 bases of the junction unmatched. Looked up from germline, CDR1 is MDHEN and CDR2 is SYDVKM. Complete variable domain (other parts from reference TRBV28 and TRBJ1-4): DVKVTQSSRYLVKRTGEKVFLECVQDMDHENMFWYRQDPGLGLRLIYFSYDVKMKEKGDIPEGYSVSREKKERFSLILESASTNQTSMYLCASSPDRGPDEKLFFGSGTQLSVL.

The J gene is TRBJ1-2, the V gene TRBV19, with D perhaps TRBD1 (5 bases). This CDR3 has 16 residues. CDR1 and CDR2 from the germline V gene are LNHDA and SQIVND (reference sequence). The V end lost 1 base, the J end lost 13 bases, and 25 bases lay between the germline ends. CDR3 in amino acids: CASSIAADGGLGKGTF. In nucleotides, the CDR3 is TGTGCCAGTAGTATAGCGGCTGACGGGGGATTAGGAAAGGGCACCTTC.